This T cell receptor (beta chain) was profiled in a study of pediatric ulcerative colitis. Study observations and caveats: Acute severe colitis showed lower rectal diversity from clonal expansions. Substantially fewer templates came from a couple of patients' blood samples.

Of note for this clone: Its antigen is as yet unknown.

TCRdb keeps only in-frame clones here, not all; method: immunoSEQ multiplex PCR. The top ten clones hold 8.6% of a sample with about 37,000 clones, 65% to 85% of them seen once. One to two pinch biopsies were taken from the rectum during colonoscopy. The diagnostic colonoscopy in ulcerative colitis patients preceded any immunosuppressive treatment. This CDR3 spans 19 amino acids. In germline, CDR1 is MGHRA, CDR2 YSYEKL. The V and J ends lost 0 bases and 6 bases respectively, with 24 bases between them. The source of this sequence is a boy between 10 and 17 years old with severe ulcerative colitis. The material sequenced was gut tissue. This chain uses TRBV4-1 with TRBJ2-1; maybe TRBD2 (7 bases). The CDR3 DNA sequence: TGCGCCAGCAGCCAAGAAGGGCCCTTCTGGGGTGGGGGGGCCAATGAGCAGTTCTTC. This encodes CASSQEGPFWGGGANEQFF.